The T cell receptor (beta chain) under discussion was sequenced for a study of cytomegalovirus exposure and HLA in healthy donors. Study-level findings and limits: CMV antigen specificity of a few CMV-associated chains was confirmed in vitro.

Trimming stripped 6 bases from V and 2 bases from J, with 14 bases between. The CDR3 length is 15 residues. Germline V gives CDR1 SGHDN, CDR2 FVKESK. The table came from immunoSEQ multiplex PCR; TCRdb's copy has only in-frame clones and leaves some out. The sample shows around 200,000 clones, approximately 84% of them seen only once. For this clone: Its matching antigen is unknown.

The source of this sequence is a woman younger than 30 in good health and CMV-seropositive. The sequenced material came from PBMCs. This rearrangement joins TRBV14 to TRBJ1-5, with D perhaps TRBD1 (5 bases). The CDR3 loop reads CASSPDKSGNQPQHF. In DNA, the CDR3 is TGTGCCAGCAGTCCGGACAAATCGGGCAATCAGCCCCAGCATTTT. Complete variable domain (other parts from reference TRBV14 and TRBJ1-5): EAGVTQFPSHSVIEKGQTVTLRCDPISGHDNLYWYRRVMGKEIKFLLHFVKESKQDESGMPNNRFLAERTGGTYSTLKVQPAELEDSGVYFCASSPDKSGNQPQHFGDGTRLSIL.